The 3 T cell receptor beta chains presented below share a single source sample, sequenced in a study of post-analysis software for immune sequencing data. Study-wide results and limits: Patients had higher frequencies than controls of about 5 TRBV segments, including TRBV5-6, TRBV5-1 and TRBV20-1.

TCR beta cDNA libraries included unique molecular identifiers. TCRdb re-called the PCR reads through MiXCR, storing one row per CDR3 protein. Of about 820,000 distinct CDR3 sequences listed, roughly 50% were seen once; the top ten hold 4.6%. The antigens of these receptors remain unknown. The sequenced material came from blood. All receptors derive from a girl aged 5-17 years with multiple sclerosis.

The rearrangement joins TRBV20-1 to TRBJ2-7; no clear D gene. CDR1 is DFQATT and CDR2 is SNEGSKA in the germline V gene (reference sequence). The CDR3 extends over 17 amino acids. Trimming took off 1 base at V and 3 bases at J, with 22 bases between the two ends. The CDR3 protein is CSARVHRAMVQGYEQYF. The CDR3 DNA reads as TGCAGTGCTAGAGTTCACAGAGCGATGGTTCAAGGCTACGAGCAGTACTTC.

V and J are TRBV5-1 and TRBJ2-5; 9 positions match TRBD1. CDR1 and CDR2 (germline): SGHRS, YFSETQ. J gave up 3 bases and V 5 bases, and 2 bases lay outside the gene matches. The CDR3 extends over 13 amino acids. The CDR3 DNA reads TGCGCCAGCAGACAGGGGGCCGAAGAGACCCAGTACTTC. It codes for CASRQGAEETQYF.

The chain has TRBV15 and TRBJ1-2; 7 bases are shared with TRBD1. CDR3 length: 16 residues. The germline V gene encodes CDR1 LNHNV and CDR2 YYDKDF (reference sequence). V lost 3 bases, J lost 4 bases, and 11 bases stayed unmatched. The CDR3 loop is CATSSFSIGTAYGYTF. As DNA, the CDR3 is TGTGCCACCAGCAGCTTTAGTATCGGGACAGCCTATGGCTACACCTTC.